The T cell receptor beta chain under discussion was sequenced for a study of cytomegalovirus exposure and HLA in healthy donors. Study-wide context: As an earlier analysis found, roughly 180 million T cells yielded some 120 million unique TCR beta sequences.

A multiplex PCR was run with 60 Vbeta primers and 13 Jbeta primers. Clones were sequenced by immunoSEQ multiplex PCR, and TCRdb holds only the in-frame ones, with some missing. There are 150,000 or so clones in the sample; about 80% occur only once, and around 13% lies in the top ten. This clone came up a few times. Antigen specificity is unknown. Trimming at V came to 3 bases and at J to 9 bases, leaving 5 bases not matched to a gene. This CDR3 region has 16 residues. CDR1 and CDR2 from the germline V gene are LGHNA and YNFKEQ. Study-level points and caveats: V- and J-gene trimming of TCR beta was linked (in a later analysis) to a missense DCLRE1C variant. The authors later found HLA-associated TCR beta chains more clonally expanded than equally common others. The productive fraction for most TCR beta V segments was about 87% or about 30% in an earlier analysis.

The chain is built from TRBV4-2 and TRBJ2-4, with TRBD2 matching 16 bases. The origin of this receptor is a man younger than 45 in good health and CMV-seropositive. Sequencing input: PBMCs. Here the CDR3 DNA reads TGTGCCAGCAGCCAGGGACTAGCGGGAGGGATGGGCATTCAGTACTTC. Its protein is CASSQGLAGGMGIQYF.